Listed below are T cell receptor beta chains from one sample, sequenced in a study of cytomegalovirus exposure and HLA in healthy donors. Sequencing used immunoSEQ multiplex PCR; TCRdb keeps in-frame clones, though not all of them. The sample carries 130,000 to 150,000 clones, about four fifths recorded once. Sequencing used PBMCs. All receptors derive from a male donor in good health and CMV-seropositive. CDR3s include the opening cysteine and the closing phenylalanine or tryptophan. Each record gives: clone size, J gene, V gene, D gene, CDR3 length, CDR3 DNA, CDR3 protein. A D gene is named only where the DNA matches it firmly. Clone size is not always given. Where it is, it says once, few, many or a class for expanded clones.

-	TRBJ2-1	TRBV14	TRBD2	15	TGTGCCAGCAGCCAATACGGGGGGGCGTACAATGAGCAGTTCTTC	CASSQYGGAYNEQFF
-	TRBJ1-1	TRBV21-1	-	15	TGTGCCAGCAGCAGACCCAGGGGGCGAGACACTGAAGCTTTCTTT	CASSRPRGRDTEAFF
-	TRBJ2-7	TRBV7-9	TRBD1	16	TGTGCCAGCAGCCCACCAGACAGGGAAAGCTCCTACGAGCAGTACTTC	CASSPPDRESSYEQYF
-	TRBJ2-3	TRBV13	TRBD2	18	TGTGCCAGCAGCTTAGGAGGGGAATTACGGGAGGATACAGATACGCAGTATTTT	CASSLGGELREDTDTQYF
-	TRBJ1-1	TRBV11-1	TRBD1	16	TGTGCCAGCAGCCCCGTCCCGGGACAGGGAGACACTGAAGCTTTCTTT	CASSPVPGQGDTEAFF
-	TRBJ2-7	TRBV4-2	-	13	TGTGCCAGCAGCCAAGGAGGCGGGTACGAGCAGTACTTC	CASSQGGGYEQYF
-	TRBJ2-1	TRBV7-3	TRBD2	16	TGTGCCAGCAGCCACTATGCGGGGGGCTCCTACAATGAGCAGTTCTTC	CASSHYAGGSYNEQFF
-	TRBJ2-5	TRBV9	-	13	TGTGCCAGCAGCGTAGTAGCGTCAGAGACCCAGTACTTC	CASSVVASETQYF
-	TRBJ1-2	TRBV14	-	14	TGTGCCAGCAGCCGAACCGGGACATCCTATGGCTACACCTTC	CASSRTGTSYGYTF
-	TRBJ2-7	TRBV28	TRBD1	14	TGTGCCAGCAGCCGACCGGGACAGATCTACGAGCAGTACTTC	CASSRPGQIYEQYF
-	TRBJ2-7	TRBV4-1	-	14	TGCGCCAGCAGCCAAGTGCTAGGGGGTTACGAGCAGTACTTC	CASSQVLGGYEQYF
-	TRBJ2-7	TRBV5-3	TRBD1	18	TGTGCCAGAAGCCGGATGAGAACACAGGGGCCGAGGAACTACGAGCAGTACTTC	CARSRMRTQGPRNYEQYF
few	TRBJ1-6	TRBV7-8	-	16	TGTGCCAGCAGCCCCCTTGATGGGGGGTCTAATTCACCCCTCCACTTT	CASSPLDGGSNSPLHF
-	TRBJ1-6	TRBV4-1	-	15	TGCGCCAGCAGCCAGGGGGGGGATCGTAATTCACCCCTCCACTTT	CASSQGGDRNSPLHF
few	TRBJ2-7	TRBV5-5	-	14	TGTGCCAGCAGCTGGGACGGGGGCTCCTACGAGCAGTACTTC	CASSWDGGSYEQYF
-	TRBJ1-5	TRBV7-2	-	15	TGTGCCAGCAGCTTAGTGGGGGGAATCAATCAGCCCCAGCATTTT	CASSLVGGINQPQHF
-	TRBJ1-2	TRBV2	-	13	TGTGCCAGCACCGGTGTGAGGGACTATGGCTACACCTTC	CASTGVRDYGYTF
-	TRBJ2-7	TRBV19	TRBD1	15	TGTGCCAGTAGTACCGGGACAGGGGGCACCTACGAGCAGTACTTC	CASSTGTGGTYEQYF
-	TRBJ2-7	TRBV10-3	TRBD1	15	TGTGCCATCAGTGAGTCGATGGCAGGGGGCTACGAGCAGTACTTC	CAISESMAGGYEQYF
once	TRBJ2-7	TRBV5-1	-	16	TGCGCCAGCAGCTCAGGCCTCGGACAGTCCACCTACGAGCAGTACTTC	CASSSGLGQSTYEQYF
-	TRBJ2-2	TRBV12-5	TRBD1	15	TGTGCTAGTGGTCTCGGACAGGGCGGCACCGGGGAGCTGTTTTTT	CASGLGQGGTGELFF
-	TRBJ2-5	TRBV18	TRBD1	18	TGTGCCAGCTCAAGAAACTCCGGGACAGGGGGTCTTGGAGAGACCCAGTACTTC	CASSRNSGTGGLGETQYF
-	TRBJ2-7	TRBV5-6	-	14	TGTGCCAGCAGTGATTACGGGATGAGCTACGAGCAGTACTTC	CASSDYGMSYEQYF
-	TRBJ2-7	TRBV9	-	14	TGTGCCAGCAGCGTAGGAACAGGGACCTACGAGCAGTACTTC	CASSVGTGTYEQYF
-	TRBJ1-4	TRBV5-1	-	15	TGCGCCAGCAGCGAAAACCAGGGAAAGGGTGAAAAACTGTTTTTT	CASSENQGKGEKLFF
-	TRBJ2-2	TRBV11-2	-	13	TGTGCCAGCAGCCCCGGGTTCACCGGGGAGCTGTTTTTT	CASSPGFTGELFF
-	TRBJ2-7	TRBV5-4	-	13	TGTGCCAGCAGCTTTACAGGGAATTACGAGCAGTACTTC	CASSFTGNYEQYF
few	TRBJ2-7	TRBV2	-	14	TGTGCCAGCAGTGAAGGCAGGGCAGCCATCGAGCAGTACTTC	CASSEGRAAIEQYF
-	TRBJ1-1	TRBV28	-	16	TGTGCCAGCAGTTTACACCCACAGGGATTGAACACTGAAGCTTTCTTT	CASSLHPQGLNTEAFF
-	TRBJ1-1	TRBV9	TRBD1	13	TGTGCCAGCAGCGGATCACAGGGGGGGGTAGCTTTCTTT	CASSGSQGGVAFF
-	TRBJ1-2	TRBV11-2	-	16	TGTGCCAGCAGCTTAAATCAGGGACTTGCTAACTATGGCTACACCTTC	CASSLNQGLANYGYTF
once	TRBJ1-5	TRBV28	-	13	TGTGCCAGCAGTTTACCCCAAAATCCAGCCCAGCATTTT	CASSLPQNPAQHF
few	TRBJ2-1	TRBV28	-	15	TGTGCCAGCAGTTTGCTCCCCCCCTCGGGTGGTGAGCAGTTCTTC	CASSLLPPSGGEQFF
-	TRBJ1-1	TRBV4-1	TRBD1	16	TGCGCCAGCAGCCAACTTCGGACAGGGTCGGGCACTGAAGCTTTCTTT	CASSQLRTGSGTEAFF
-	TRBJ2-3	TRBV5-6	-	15	TGTGCCAGCAGCTTGGATGGACGGGGGGCCTATACGCAGTATTTT	CASSLDGRGAYTQYF
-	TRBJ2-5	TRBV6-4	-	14	TGTGCCAGCAAAGGACAGTTCCGGAGGGAGACCCAGTACTTC	CASKGQFRRETQYF